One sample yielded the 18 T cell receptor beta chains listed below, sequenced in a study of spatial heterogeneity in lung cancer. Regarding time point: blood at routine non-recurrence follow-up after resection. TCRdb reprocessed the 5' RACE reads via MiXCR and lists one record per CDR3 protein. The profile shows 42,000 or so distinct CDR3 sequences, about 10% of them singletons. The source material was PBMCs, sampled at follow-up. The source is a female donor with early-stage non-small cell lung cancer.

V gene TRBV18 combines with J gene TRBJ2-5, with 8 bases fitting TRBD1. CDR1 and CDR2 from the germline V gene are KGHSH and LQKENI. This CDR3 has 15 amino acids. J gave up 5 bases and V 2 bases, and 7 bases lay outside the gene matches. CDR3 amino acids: CASSPYRDRRETQYF. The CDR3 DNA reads TGTGCCAGCTCACCATACAGGGACAGGAGGGAGACCCAGTACTTC.

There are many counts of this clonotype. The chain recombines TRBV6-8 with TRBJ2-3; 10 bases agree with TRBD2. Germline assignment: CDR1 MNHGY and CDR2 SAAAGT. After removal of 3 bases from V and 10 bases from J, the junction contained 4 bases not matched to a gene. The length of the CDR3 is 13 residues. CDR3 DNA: TGTGCCAGCAGTTATCAGGGACTAGCGTCGCAGTATTTT. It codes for CASSYQGLASQYF.

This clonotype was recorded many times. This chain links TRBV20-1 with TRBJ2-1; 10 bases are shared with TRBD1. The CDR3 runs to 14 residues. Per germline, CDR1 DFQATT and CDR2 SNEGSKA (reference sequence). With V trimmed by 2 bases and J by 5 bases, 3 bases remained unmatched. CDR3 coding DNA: TGCAGTGCTAGACGGACAGGGGGTAACAATGAGCAGTTCTTC. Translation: CSARRTGGNNEQFF.

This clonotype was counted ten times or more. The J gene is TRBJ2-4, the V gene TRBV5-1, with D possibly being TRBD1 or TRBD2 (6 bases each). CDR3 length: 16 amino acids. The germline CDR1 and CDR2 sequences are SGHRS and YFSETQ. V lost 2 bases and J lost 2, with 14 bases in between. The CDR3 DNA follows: TGCGCCAGCAGCTTACCTTTAGGGGGGACCAAAAACATTCAGTACTTC. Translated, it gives CASSLPLGGTKNIQYF.

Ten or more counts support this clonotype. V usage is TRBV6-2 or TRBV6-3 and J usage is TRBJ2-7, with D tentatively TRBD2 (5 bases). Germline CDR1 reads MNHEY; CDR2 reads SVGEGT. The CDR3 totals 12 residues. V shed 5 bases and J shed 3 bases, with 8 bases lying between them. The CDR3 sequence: CASSPGDYEQYF. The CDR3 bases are TGTGCCAGCAGTCCCGGGGACTACGAGCAGTACTTC.

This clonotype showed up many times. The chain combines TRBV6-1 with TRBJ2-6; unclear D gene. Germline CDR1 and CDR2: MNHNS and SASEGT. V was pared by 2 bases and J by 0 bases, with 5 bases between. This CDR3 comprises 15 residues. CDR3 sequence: CASSEWGSGANVLTF. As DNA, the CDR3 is TGTGCCAGCAGTGAATGGGGCTCTGGGGCCAACGTCCTGACTTTC.

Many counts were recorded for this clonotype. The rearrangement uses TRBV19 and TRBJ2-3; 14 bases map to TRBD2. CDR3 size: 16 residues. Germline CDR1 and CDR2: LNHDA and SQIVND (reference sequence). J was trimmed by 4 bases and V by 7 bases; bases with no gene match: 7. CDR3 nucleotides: TGTGCCAGTACCACGGGACTAGCGGGGGACTCAGATACGCAGTATTTT. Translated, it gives CASTTGLAGDSDTQYF. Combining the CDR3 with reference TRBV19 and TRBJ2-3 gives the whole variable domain DGGITQSPKYLFRKEGQNVTLSCEQNLNHDAMYWYRQDPGQGLRLIYYSQIVNDFQKGDIAEGYSVSREKKESFPLTVTSAQKNPTAFYLCASTTGLAGDSDTQYFGPGTRLTVL.

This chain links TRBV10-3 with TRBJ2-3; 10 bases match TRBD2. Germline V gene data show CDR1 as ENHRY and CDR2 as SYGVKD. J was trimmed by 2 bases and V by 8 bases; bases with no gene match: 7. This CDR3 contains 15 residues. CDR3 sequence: CAIGGSGGYTDTQYF. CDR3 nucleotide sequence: TGTGCCATCGGAGGTAGCGGGGGGTACACAGATACGCAGTATTTT.

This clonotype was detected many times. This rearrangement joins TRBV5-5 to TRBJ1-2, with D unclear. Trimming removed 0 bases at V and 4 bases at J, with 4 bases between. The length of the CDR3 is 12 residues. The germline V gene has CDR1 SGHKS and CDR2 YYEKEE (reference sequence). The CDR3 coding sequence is TGTGCCAGCAGCTTGGGGCTCTATGGCTACACCTTC. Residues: CASSLGLYGYTF.

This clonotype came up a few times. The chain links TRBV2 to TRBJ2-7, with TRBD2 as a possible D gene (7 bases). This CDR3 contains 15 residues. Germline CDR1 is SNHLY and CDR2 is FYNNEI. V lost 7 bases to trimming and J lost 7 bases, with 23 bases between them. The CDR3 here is CASNPRGGTVGEQYF. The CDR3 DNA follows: TGTGCCAGCAACCCCCGCGGGGGCACCGTTGGAGAGCAGTACTTC.

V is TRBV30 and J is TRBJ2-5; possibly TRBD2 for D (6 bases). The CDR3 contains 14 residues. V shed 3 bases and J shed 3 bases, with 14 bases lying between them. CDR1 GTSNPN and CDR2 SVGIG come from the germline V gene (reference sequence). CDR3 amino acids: CAWRAAGNEETQYF. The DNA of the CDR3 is TGTGCCTGGAGGGCGGCGGGAAACGAAGAGACCCAGTACTTC.

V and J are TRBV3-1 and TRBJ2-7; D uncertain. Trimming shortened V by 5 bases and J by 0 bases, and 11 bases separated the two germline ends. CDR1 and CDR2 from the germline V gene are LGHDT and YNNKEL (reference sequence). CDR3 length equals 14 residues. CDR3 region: CASSIGPRSYEQYF. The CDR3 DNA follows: TGTGCCAGCAGCATAGGACCCCGCTCCTACGAGCAGTACTTC.

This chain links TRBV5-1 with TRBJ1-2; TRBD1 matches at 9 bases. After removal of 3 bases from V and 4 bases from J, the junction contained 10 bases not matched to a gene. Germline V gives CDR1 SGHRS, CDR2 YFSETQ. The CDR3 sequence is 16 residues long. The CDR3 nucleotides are TGCGCCAGCAGCTCGGGACAGGGTGGAGTAGGCTATGGCTACACCTTC. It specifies CASSSGQGGVGYGYTF.

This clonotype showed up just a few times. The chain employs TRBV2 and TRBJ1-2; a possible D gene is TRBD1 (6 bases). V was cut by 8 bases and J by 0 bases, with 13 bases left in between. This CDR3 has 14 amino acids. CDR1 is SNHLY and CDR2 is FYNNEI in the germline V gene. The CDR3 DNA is TGTGCCAGCGGATGGGACACCTCTAACTATGGCTACACCTTC. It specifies CASGWDTSNYGYTF.

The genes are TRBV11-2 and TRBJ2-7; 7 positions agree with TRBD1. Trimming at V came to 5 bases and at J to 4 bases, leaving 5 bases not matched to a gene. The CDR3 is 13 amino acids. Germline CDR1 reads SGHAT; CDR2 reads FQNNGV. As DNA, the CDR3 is TGTGCCAGCAGCCCAGGGACAGTTTACGAGCAGTACTTC. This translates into CASSPGTVYEQYF. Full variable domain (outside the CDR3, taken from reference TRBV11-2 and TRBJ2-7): EAGVAQSPRYKIIEKRQSVAFWCNPISGHATLYWYQQILGQGPKLLIQFQNNGVVDDSQLPKDRFSAERLKGVDSTLKIQPAKLEDSAVYLCASSPGTVYEQYFGPGTRLTVT.

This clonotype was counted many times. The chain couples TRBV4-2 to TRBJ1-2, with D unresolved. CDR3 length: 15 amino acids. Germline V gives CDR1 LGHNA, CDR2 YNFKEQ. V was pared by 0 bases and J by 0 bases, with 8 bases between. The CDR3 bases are TGTGCCAGCAGCCAAGAGGTCAGAACTAACTATGGCTACACCTTC. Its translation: CASSQEVRTNYGYTF.

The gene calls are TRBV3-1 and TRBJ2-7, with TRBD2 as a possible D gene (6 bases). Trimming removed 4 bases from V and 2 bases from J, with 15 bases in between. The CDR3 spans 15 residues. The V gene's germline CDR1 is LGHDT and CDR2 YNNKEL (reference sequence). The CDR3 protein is CASSPSGDSTYEQYF. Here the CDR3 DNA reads TGTGCCAGCAGCCCATCGGGAGACAGCACCTACGAGCAGTACTTC.

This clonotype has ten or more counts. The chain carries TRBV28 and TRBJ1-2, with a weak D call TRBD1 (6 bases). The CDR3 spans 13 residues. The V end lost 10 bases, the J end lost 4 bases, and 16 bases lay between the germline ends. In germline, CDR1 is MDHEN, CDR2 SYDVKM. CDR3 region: CATPLEGGYGYTF. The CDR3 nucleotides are TGTGCCACCCCTTTGGAGGGGGGCTATGGCTACACCTTC.